This T cell receptor (beta chain) was sequenced during a study of cytomegalovirus exposure and HLA in healthy donors. With 60 Vbeta and 13 Jbeta primers, the PCR was carried out. Only in-frame clones appear in the TCRdb table, and some are missing; sequencing was by immunoSEQ multiplex PCR. The table includes under 250,000 clones, roughly three quarters detected once. V was clipped by 5 bases and J by 0 bases; unmatched bases: 8. The germline gives CDR1 LNHDA, CDR2 SQIVND (reference sequence). The CDR3 is made up of 16 amino acids. Findings of the study overall: In a later analysis, most CMV-associated TCR beta chains appeared HLA-restricted. For most TCR sequences rarity was the rule, although some public TCRs occurred in many donors.

Notes on this clone: Its target is unknown.

The origin of this receptor is a man aged 45 to 65 in good health and CMV-seronegative. The sequencing input was PBMCs. V gene TRBV19 combines with J gene TRBJ2-5, with TRBD1 identical over 8 bases. The CDR3 protein is CASSPGTGGNQETQYF. The CDR3 DNA sequence: TGTGCCAGTAGTCCCGGGACAGGCGGAAACCAAGAGACCCAGTACTTC.